This T cell receptor (beta chain) was sequenced for a study of siplizumab effects on memory and regulatory T cells. The study's findings and limits: In siplizumab cultures, the suppressive function of proliferating Tregs remained unconfirmed.

Notes on this clone: Its matching antigen is unknown.

TCRdb's copy holds only in-frame clones and misses some; the assay was immunoSEQ multiplex PCR. Of tens of thousands of clones in the sample, 95% to 98% were seen once. The V gene end was trimmed by 4 bases and the J gene end by 11 bases; junction bases not matched to a gene: 5. The germline CDR1 and CDR2 sequences are SGHTA and FQGTGA. CDR3 length equals 14 residues. The V call is TRBV7-3, the J call TRBJ2-3; TRBD2 matches at 14 bases. This sequence originates from a human donor in good health. The specimen sequenced was naive CD4+ T cells sorted from blood. In DNA form, the CDR3 reads TGTGCCAGCAGCTCTCGGGGACTAGCGGGAGAGCAGTATTTT. It codes for CASSSRGLAGEQYF. Supplemented by reference TRBV7-3 and TRBJ2-3, the full variable domain reads GAGVSQTPSNKVTEKGKYVELRCDPISGHTALYWYRQSLGQGPEFLIYFQGTGAADDSGLPNDRFFAVRPEGSVSTLKIQRTERGDSAVYLCASSSRGLAGEQYFGPGTRLTVL.